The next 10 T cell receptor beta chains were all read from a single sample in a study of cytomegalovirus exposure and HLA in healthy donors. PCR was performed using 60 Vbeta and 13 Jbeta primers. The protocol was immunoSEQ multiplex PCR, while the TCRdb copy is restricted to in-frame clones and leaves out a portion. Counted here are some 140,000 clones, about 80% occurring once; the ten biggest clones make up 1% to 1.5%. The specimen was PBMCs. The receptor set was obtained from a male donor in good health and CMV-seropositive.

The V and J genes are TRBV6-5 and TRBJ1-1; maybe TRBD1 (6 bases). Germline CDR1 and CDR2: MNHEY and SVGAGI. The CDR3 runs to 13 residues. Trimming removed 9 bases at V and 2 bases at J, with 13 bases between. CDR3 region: CASRGGGNTEAFF. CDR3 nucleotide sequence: TGTGCCAGTCGTGGGGGGGGCAACACTGAAGCTTTCTTT.

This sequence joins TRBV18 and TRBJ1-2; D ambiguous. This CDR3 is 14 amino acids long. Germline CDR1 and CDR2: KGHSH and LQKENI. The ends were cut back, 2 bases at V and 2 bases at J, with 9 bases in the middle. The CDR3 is CASSPLPGNYGYTF. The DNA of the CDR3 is TGTGCCAGCTCACCATTGCCGGGGAACTATGGCTACACCTTC.

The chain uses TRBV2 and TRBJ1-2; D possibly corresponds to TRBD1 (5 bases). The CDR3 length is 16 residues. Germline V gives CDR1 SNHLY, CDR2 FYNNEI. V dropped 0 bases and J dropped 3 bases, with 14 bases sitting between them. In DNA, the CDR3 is TGTGCCAGCAGTGAAGCGCTGTCAGGGAGGGACTATGGCTACACCTTC. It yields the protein CASSEALSGRDYGYTF.

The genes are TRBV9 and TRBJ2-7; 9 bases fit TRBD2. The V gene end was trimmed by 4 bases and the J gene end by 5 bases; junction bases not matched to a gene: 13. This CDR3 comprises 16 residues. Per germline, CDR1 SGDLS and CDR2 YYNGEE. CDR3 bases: TGTGCCAGCAGCCCGAATCCGCGGGGGGGTTTCAACGAGCAGTACTTC. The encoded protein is CASSPNPRGGFNEQYF.

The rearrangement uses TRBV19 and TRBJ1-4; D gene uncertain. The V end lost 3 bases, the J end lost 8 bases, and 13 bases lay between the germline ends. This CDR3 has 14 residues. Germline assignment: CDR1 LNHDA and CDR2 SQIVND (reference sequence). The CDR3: CASSIVVISEKLFF. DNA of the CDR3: TGTGCCAGTAGTATCGTAGTTATAAGCGAAAAACTGTTTTTT.

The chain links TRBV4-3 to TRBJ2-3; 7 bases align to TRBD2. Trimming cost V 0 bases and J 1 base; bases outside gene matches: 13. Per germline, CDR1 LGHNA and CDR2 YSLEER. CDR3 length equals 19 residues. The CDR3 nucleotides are TGCGCCAGCAGCCAAGATCTGTTCTCACTAGCGCCTCGCACAGATACGCAGTATTTT. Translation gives CASSQDLFSLAPRTDTQYF.

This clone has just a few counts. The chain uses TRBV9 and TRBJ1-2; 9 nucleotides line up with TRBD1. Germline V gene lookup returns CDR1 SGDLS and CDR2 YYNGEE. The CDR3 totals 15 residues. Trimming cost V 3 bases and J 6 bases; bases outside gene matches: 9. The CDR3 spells CASSERDRARDGYTF. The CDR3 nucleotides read TGTGCCAGCAGCGAGAGGGACAGGGCTCGCGATGGCTACACCTTC.

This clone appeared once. CDR3 DNA: TGTGCCAGCACAACCCAACCAGGGGAGACTGAAGCTTTCTTT. The encoded protein is CASTTQPGETEAFF. The V and J genes are TRBV7-2 and TRBJ1-1, with D maybe TRBD1 (6 bases). This CDR3 is 14 amino acids long. V was clipped by 7 bases and J by 5 bases, with 17 bases between them. The V gene's germline CDR1 is SGHTA and CDR2 FQGNSA.

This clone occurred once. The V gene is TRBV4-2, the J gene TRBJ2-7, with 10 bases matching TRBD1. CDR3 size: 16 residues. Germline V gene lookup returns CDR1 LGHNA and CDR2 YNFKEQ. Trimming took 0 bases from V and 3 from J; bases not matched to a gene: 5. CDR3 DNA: TGTGCCAGCAGCCAAGATCAGGGACAGGGGTACTACGAGCAGTACTTC. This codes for CASSQDQGQGYYEQYF.

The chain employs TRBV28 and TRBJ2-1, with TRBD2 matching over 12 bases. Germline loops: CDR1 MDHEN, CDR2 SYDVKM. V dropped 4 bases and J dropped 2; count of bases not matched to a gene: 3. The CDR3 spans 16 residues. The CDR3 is CASSSLAGGPYNEQFF. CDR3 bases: TGTGCCAGCAGTTCTCTAGCGGGAGGGCCCTACAATGAGCAGTTCTTC.